Presented here are 26 T cell receptor beta chains from one specimen sequenced in a study of blood T cell repertoires in COVID-19 (TCRdb year 2020). Libraries were constructed by the immunoSEQ multiplex PCR assay. The table comes from immuneACCESS by way of TCRdb, which keeps in-frame sequences with V and J called. Part of the clones is missing from these tables; in studies checked, under half for an unresolved V gene and the rest for unknown reasons. This sample is represented by 190,000 or so clones; roughly 86% of them were singletons. The ten largest make up 2.7% of the sample. Sequencing was performed on peripheral blood. Receptors were obtained from a man aged 40-55 years with active or convalescent COVID-19.

This clone has more than one count but fewer than ten. The chain links TRBV12-5 to TRBJ2-2, with TRBD2 as a possible D gene (6 bases). This CDR3 has 12 amino acids. Germline V CDR1 and CDR2: LGHNT, FRNRAP. V shed 5 bases and J shed 9 bases, with 10 bases lying between them. CDR3 sequence reads: CASGSGYRELFF. The CDR3 nucleotides read TGTGCTAGTGGTAGCGGGTACCGGGAGCTGTTTTTT.

This chain links TRBV9 with TRBJ2-5, with 10 positions matching TRBD1. In germline, CDR1 is SGDLS, CDR2 YYNGEE. V dropped 3 bases and J dropped 5; count of bases not matched to a gene: 4. The CDR3 runs to 14 residues. The CDR3 spells CASSERTGGETQYF. The CDR3 region has the DNA TGTGCCAGCAGCGAGAGGACAGGGGGGGAGACCCAGTACTTC.

The table lists this clone with a count of one. The chain employs TRBV12-3 or TRBV12-4 and TRBJ1-4; D gene ambiguous. V was cut by 11 bases and J by 9 bases, with 10 bases left in between. The CDR3 extends over 10 amino acids. The CDR3 bases are TGTGCCGGGCATTTGAAAAAACTGTTTTTT. Translated: CAGHLKKLFF.

The CDR3 coding sequence is TGTGCCACCAGTGATTTGACTAGCGGGGTAGGCGGCGAGCAGTTCTTC. Its translation: CATSDLTSGVGGEQFF. The chain recombines TRBV24-1 with TRBJ2-1, with 10 bases identical to TRBD2. CDR3 length: 16 residues. The germline V gene encodes CDR1 KGHDR and CDR2 SFDVKD. The junction had 8 bases not matched to a gene; V was cut back by 0 bases and J by 10 bases.

This clone has only a few counts. The rearrangement uses TRBV3-1 (or the pseudogene TRBV3-2) and TRBJ1-5; D not certain. In germline, CDR1 is LGHDT, CDR2 YNNKEL (reference sequence). This CDR3 is built from 15 residues. The germline V and J ends were trimmed by 0 bases and 0 bases, with 6 bases remaining between them. DNA for the CDR3: TGTGCCAGCAGCCAAGACAGTCATAGCAATCAGCCCCAGCATTTT. This translates into CASSQDSHSNQPQHF.

The rearrangement uses TRBV24-1 and TRBJ2-1, with D perhaps TRBD1 (6 bases). Trimming pared 4 bases from V and 0 bases from J, leaving 18 bases between. In germline, CDR1 is KGHDR, CDR2 SFDVKD. The CDR3 runs to 18 residues. The DNA of the CDR3 is TGTGCCACCAGTGACCCGGAAGGGGGACAAAGCTCCTACAATGAGCAGTTCTTC. It translates to CATSDPEGGQSSYNEQFF.

This clone has more than one count but fewer than ten. The chain joins TRBV5-1 to TRBJ2-1, with 9 bases that match TRBD1. V shed 3 bases, J shed 6 bases, and the junction held 1 base outside the gene matches. CDR1 and CDR2 (germline): SGHRS, YFSETQ. The CDR3 spans 13 residues. The CDR3 DNA reads TGCGCCAGCAGCTCGACAGGGGGCAATGAGCAGTTCTTC. Encoded protein: CASSSTGGNEQFF.

The J gene is TRBJ2-2, the V gene TRBV5-1, with TRBD2 matching over 10 bases. The length of the CDR3 is 16 residues. J was trimmed by 4 bases and V by 4 bases; bases with no gene match: 7. In germline, CDR1 is SGHRS, CDR2 YFSETQ. In DNA form, the CDR3 reads TGCGCCAGCAGCGATAGCGGGGGGCCCACCACCGGGGAGCTGTTTTTT. Translation: CASSDSGGPTTGELFF.

The chain couples TRBV5-4 to TRBJ1-3; TRBD1 is a possible D gene (5 bases). Between the trimmed V and J ends, which lost 5 bases and 4 bases, there was a span of 19 bases. CDR1 SGHNT and CDR2 YYREEE come from the germline V gene (reference sequence). CDR3 length: 16 amino acids. As DNA, the CDR3 is TGTGCCAGCAGGCCCCCTCTGAAACGGGGGGGAAACACCATATATTTT. It encodes CASRPPLKRGGNTIYF.

There are a few counts of this clone. The rearrangement links TRBV30 to TRBJ2-7; D perhaps matches TRBD1 (5 bases). The germline V gene has CDR1 GTSNPN and CDR2 SVGIG (reference sequence). The CDR3 is 13 residues long. The V gene lost 8 bases and the J gene lost 2 bases, with 16 bases spanning the gap. The CDR3 loop is CAQSRKGTYEQYF. CDR3 bases: TGTGCCCAGAGTAGGAAGGGGACCTACGAGCAGTACTTC.

CDR3 coding DNA: TGTGCCAGCAGTCGACAGGGGTCCCAGCATTTT. Translation gives CASSRQGSQHF. The chain employs TRBV12-3 or TRBV12-4 and TRBJ1-5; 8 nucleotides match TRBD1. The CDR3 runs 11 residues. V was clipped by 5 bases and J by 11 bases; unmatched bases: 2.

The J gene is TRBJ1-3, the V gene TRBV4-1; D might be TRBD1 (5 bases). The CDR3 loop spans 16 amino acids. V dropped 0 bases and J dropped 4 bases, with 13 bases sitting between them. Germline V gene lookup returns CDR1 MGHRA and CDR2 YSYEKL. CDR3 DNA: TGCGCCAGCAGCCAAGATTGGTCTCAGGGCGGAAACACCATATATTTT. Protein sequence: CASSQDWSQGGNTIYF.

This sequence joins TRBV2 and TRBJ2-2; D uncertain. Germline V gene sequence: CDR1 SNHLY, CDR2 FYNNEI. The CDR3 is 14 residues long. V lost 2 bases and J 0 bases, leaving 4 bases between the germline ends. The CDR3 here is CASSEQANTGELFF. In DNA, the CDR3 is TGTGCCAGCAGTGAACAGGCGAACACCGGGGAGCTGTTTTTT.

The rearrangement links TRBV5-8 to TRBJ2-1; the match to TRBD1 covers 10 bases. The J segment lost 8 bases and the V segment lost 4 bases, leaving 9 bases of the junction unmatched. This CDR3 has 15 amino acids. The V gene's germline CDR1 is SGHTS and CDR2 YDEGEE. CDR3 sequence: CASSPRQGAGYEQFF. The DNA for the CDR3 is TGTGCCAGCAGCCCACGACAGGGGGCCGGATATGAGCAGTTCTTC.

V and J are TRBV28 and TRBJ2-3; 10 bases fit TRBD1. CDR3 length: 16 residues. Germline lookup yields CDR1 MDHEN and CDR2 SYDVKM. The V and J ends lost 5 bases and 2 bases, in that order; junction bases with no gene match: 7. Written as DNA, the CDR3 is TGTGCCAGCAGTCCCGGGACAGGGGTTGACACAGATACGCAGTATTTT. This codes for CASSPGTGVDTDTQYF.

The V and J genes are TRBV25-1 and TRBJ2-1, with 9 bases matching TRBD2. The CDR3 contains 14 residues. J gave up 6 bases and V 9 bases, and 9 bases lay outside the gene matches. CDR1 is MGHDK and CDR2 is SYGVNS in the germline V gene. CDR3 nucleotide sequence: TGTGCCAGTCAGAGCGGGGGGAACATCAATGAGCAGTTCTTC. As protein: CASQSGGNINEQFF.

The chain links TRBV5-5 to TRBJ2-3; D is ambiguous. Germline V CDR1 and CDR2: SGHKS, YYEKEE (reference sequence). V shed 0 bases and J shed 4 bases, with 9 bases lying between them. The CDR3 is made up of 14 amino acids. The CDR3 loop reads CASSLVGDSDTQYF. As DNA, the CDR3 is TGTGCCAGCAGCTTGGTAGGAGACTCAGATACGCAGTATTTT.

This chain uses TRBV5-1 with TRBJ2-1; 15 nucleotides line up with TRBD2. This CDR3 contains 16 residues. The trim removed 4 bases at V and 9 bases at J, leaving 8 bases unmatched. The germline CDR1 and CDR2 sequences are SGHRS and YFSETQ. The CDR3 DNA follows: TGCGCCAGCAGCCCCGGACTAGCGGGGGGGCGGGGTGAGCAGTTCTTC. Translation: CASSPGLAGGRGEQFF.

This clone showed up just once. V and J are TRBV11-2 and TRBJ2-1; D remains ambiguous. This CDR3 spans 13 amino acids. CDR1 SGHAT and CDR2 FQNNGV come from the germline V gene. V was clipped by 2 bases and J by 10 bases, with 12 bases between them. The CDR3 loop is CASSLRVGREQFF. The CDR3, as DNA: TGTGCCAGCAGCTTACGGGTTGGAAGGGAGCAGTTCTTC. Full variable domain (outside the CDR3, taken from reference TRBV11-2 and TRBJ2-1): EAGVAQSPRYKIIEKRQSVAFWCNPISGHATLYWYQQILGQGPKLLIQFQNNGVVDDSQLPKDRFSAERLKGVDSTLKIQPAKLEDSAVYLCASSLRVGREQFFGPGTRLTVL.

V and J are TRBV19 and TRBJ1-5; TRBD1 might be the D (5 bases). The CDR3 has 15 residues. CDR1 is LNHDA, CDR2 SQIVND, per germline (reference sequence). V lost 10 bases and J lost 0, with 16 bases in between. In DNA form, the CDR3 reads TGTGCCACCCTACAAGGGGTTTATAGCAATCAGCCCCAGCATTTT. Its translation: CATLQGVYSNQPQHF.

This clone was detected only a few times. The rearrangement joins TRBV7-3 to TRBJ2-1, with TRBD2 identical over 11 bases. The V segment lost 6 bases and the J segment 3 bases; nucleotides outside the gene matches: 1. Germline lookup yields CDR1 SGHTA and CDR2 FQGTGA. The CDR3 is made up of 14 amino acids. CDR3 loop: CASSTSGGYNEQFF. CDR3 coding DNA: TGTGCCAGCAGTACTAGCGGGGGCTACAATGAGCAGTTCTTC. Full variable domain (missing parts from reference TRBV7-3 and TRBJ2-1): GAGVSQTPSNKVTEKGKYVELRCDPISGHTALYWYRQSLGQGPEFLIYFQGTGAADDSGLPNDRFFAVRPEGSVSTLKIQRTERGDSAVYLCASSTSGGYNEQFFGPGTRLTVL.

V usage is TRBV7-2 and J usage is TRBJ1-3; weak D call: TRBD1 (6 bases). CDR3 size: 16 residues. V dropped 2 bases and J dropped 2 bases, with 13 bases sitting between them. Germline V gives CDR1 SGHTA, CDR2 FQGNSA. CDR3 in DNA: TGTGCCAGCAGCTTAATGCTCAGGGGTGCTGGAAACACCATATATTTT. It codes for CASSLMLRGAGNTIYF. The whole variable domain, remainder taken from reference TRBV7-2 and TRBJ1-3, is GAGVSQSPSNKVTEKGKDVELRCDPISGHTALYWYRQSLGQGLEFLIYFQGNSAPDKSGLPSDRFSAERTGGSVSTLTIQRTQQEDSAVYLCASSLMLRGAGNTIYFGEGSWLTVV.

In this sample, this clone turned up a few times. The same CDR3 is also encoded by other DNA sequences in this sample. The V and J genes are TRBV5-1 and TRBJ2-7; TRBD1 is a possible D gene (8 bases). V was shortened by 1 base and J by 6 bases, with 14 bases between the two germline ends. Germline-derived CDR1 and CDR2 are SGHRS and YFSETQ. The CDR3 covers 14 residues. The CDR3 loop reads CASSLTGGGGEQYF. DNA of the CDR3: TGCGCCAGCAGCTTGACAGGGGGGGGTGGCGAGCAGTACTTC.

The chain recombines TRBV4-3 with TRBJ1-4; D possibly corresponds to TRBD1 (5 bases). Germline V gene data show CDR1 as LGHNA and CDR2 as YSLEER. Trimming pared 4 bases from V and 1 base from J, leaving 7 bases between. This CDR3 has 14 amino acids. In DNA, the CDR3 is TGCGCCAGCAGCCTTCAGGGAACTAATGAAAAACTGTTTTTT. This translates into CASSLQGTNEKLFF.

The chain joins TRBV2 to TRBJ1-4; tentatively, D is TRBD1 (5 bases). The CDR3 has 14 amino acids. Germline loops: CDR1 SNHLY, CDR2 FYNNEI. The DNA of the CDR3 is TGTGCTACCGGCCGGCAGGGCATAAATGAAAAACTGTTTTTT. Residues: CATGRQGINEKLFF.

The chain recombines TRBV7-3 with TRBJ2-5; D is possibly TRBD1 (6 bases). The V end was cut by 4 bases, the J end by 2 bases, with 8 bases between. Germline V gene sequence: CDR1 SGHTA, CDR2 FQGTGA. The CDR3 runs 13 residues. The chain's CDR3 is CASSSGQQETQYF. In DNA, the CDR3 is TGTGCCAGCAGCTCCGGACAGCAAGAGACCCAGTACTTC.